This entry lists 5 T cell receptor beta chains sequenced from one sample in a study of T cells in localized non-small cell lung cancer. This table comes from immunoSEQ multiplex PCR, and its TCRdb copy is limited to in-frame clones, with some not included. The table records about 2,800 clones, about 25% of them present only once. Here the sequenced sample was normal lung tissue next to the tumor, taken before any cancer treatment. The receptor source for this set is a male donor older than 55 with stage II lung adenocarcinoma.

By sample fraction, this clone is medium-sized. The CDR3 DNA follows: TGTGCCAGCACCCGGGAGGCACGGTCGGCCCTAGGCTACACCTTC. Its translation: CASTREARSALGYTF. The J gene is TRBJ1-2, the V gene TRBV6-8, with D unresolved. The CDR3 extends over 15 amino acids. The V end was cut by 7 bases, the J end by 8 bases, with 23 bases between. From germline, CDR1 is MNHGY and CDR2 SAAAGT.

For the CDR3, the DNA is TGCGCCAGCAGCTTGACGGGCCGACAGTATCAGCCCCAGCATTTT. Encoded protein: CASSLTGRQYQPQHF. This sequence joins TRBV5-1 and TRBJ1-5; tentative D call: TRBD1 (5 bases). The CDR3 sequence is 15 residues long. Germline CDR1 and CDR2: SGHRS and YFSETQ. Deletions cut 1 base from V and 5 bases from J, with 13 bases between.

The V call is TRBV18, the J call TRBJ1-1; TRBD1 agrees at 11 bases. The CDR3 spans 16 residues. Per the germline V gene, CDR1 is KGHSH and CDR2 is LQKENI. V lost 1 base and J lost 4; bases outside the gene matches: 5. CDR3 in amino acids: CASSPRAGTGGTEAFF. Written as DNA, the CDR3 is TGTGCCAGCTCACCACGGGCCGGGACAGGGGGCACTGAAGCTTTCTTT.

The chain joins TRBV5-1 to TRBJ2-3; possibly TRBD1 or TRBD2 for D (5 bases each). Trimming removed 4 bases at V and 0 bases at J, with 12 bases between. The CDR3 is 15 residues long. CDR1 is SGHRS and CDR2 is YFSETQ in the germline V gene. The CDR3 nucleotides read TGCGCCAGCAGCCGGGACGTAACTAGCACAGATACGCAGTATTTT. Residues: CASSRDVTSTDTQYF.

This clone showed up just a few times. The chain links TRBV6-8 to TRBJ2-7; 7 nucleotides match TRBD1. The CDR3 covers 15 residues. Germline CDR1 and CDR2: MNHGY and SAAAGT. The J segment lost 0 bases and the V segment lost 7 bases, leaving 9 bases of the junction unmatched. The CDR3 DNA reads TGTGCCAGCATGAAACCGGGACAGAGCTCCTACGAGCAGTACTTC. Translation: CASMKPGQSSYEQYF.